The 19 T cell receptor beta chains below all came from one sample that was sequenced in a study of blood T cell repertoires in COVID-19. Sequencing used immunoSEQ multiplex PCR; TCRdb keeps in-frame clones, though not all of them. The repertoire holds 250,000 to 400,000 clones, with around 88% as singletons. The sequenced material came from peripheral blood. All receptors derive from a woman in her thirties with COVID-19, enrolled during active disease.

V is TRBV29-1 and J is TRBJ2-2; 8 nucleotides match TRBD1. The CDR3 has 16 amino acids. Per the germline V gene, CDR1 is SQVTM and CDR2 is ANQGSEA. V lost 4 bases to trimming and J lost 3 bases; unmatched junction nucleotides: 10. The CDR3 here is CSVVIGQGGYTGELFF. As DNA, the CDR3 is TGCAGCGTTGTGATCGGACAGGGTGGTTACACCGGGGAGCTGTTTTTT.

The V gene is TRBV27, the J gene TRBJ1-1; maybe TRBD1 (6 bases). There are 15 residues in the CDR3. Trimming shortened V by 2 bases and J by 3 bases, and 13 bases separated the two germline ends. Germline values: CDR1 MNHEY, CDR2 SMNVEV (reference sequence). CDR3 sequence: CASSLMRPGDTEAFF. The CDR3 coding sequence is TGTGCCAGCAGTTTAATGAGACCAGGGGACACTGAAGCTTTCTTT.

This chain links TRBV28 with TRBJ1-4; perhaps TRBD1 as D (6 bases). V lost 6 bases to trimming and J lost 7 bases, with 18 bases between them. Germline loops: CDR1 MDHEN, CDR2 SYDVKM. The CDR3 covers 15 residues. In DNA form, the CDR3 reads TGTGCCAGCAGCCCATTACAGGGCGTCGGTGAAAAACTGTTTTTT. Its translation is CASSPLQGVGEKLFF.

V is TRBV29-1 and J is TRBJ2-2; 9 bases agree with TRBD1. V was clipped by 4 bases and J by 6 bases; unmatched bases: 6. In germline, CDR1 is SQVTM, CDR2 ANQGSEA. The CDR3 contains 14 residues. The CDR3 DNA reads TGCAGCGTTGGAACCGGACAGGGGTCCGGGGAGCTGTTTTTT. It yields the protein CSVGTGQGSGELFF.

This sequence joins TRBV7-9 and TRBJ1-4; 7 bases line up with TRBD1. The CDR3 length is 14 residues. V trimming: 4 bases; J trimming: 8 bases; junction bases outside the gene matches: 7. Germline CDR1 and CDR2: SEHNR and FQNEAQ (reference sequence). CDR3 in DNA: TGTGCCAGCAGCTCGACAGGGCAGGACGAAAAACTGTTTTTT. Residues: CASSSTGQDEKLFF.

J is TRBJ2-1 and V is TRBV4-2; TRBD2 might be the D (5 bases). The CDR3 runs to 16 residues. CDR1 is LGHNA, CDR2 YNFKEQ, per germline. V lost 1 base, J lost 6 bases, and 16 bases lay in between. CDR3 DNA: TGTGCCAGCAGCCAAGGGGGAGTGGATCGAGGCAATGAGCAGTTCTTC. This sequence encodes CASSQGGVDRGNEQFF.

For the CDR3, the DNA is TGCAGCGGCGGTGAATTGGGGAGCGGCGAGCAGTACGTC. Amino acid sequence: CSGGELGSGEQYV. The chain uses TRBV29-1 and TRBJ2-7; D possibly corresponds to TRBD2 (5 bases). CDR3 length: 13 residues. V lost 7 bases, J lost 6 bases, and 19 bases lay in between. The V gene's germline CDR1 is SQVTM and CDR2 ANQGSEA.

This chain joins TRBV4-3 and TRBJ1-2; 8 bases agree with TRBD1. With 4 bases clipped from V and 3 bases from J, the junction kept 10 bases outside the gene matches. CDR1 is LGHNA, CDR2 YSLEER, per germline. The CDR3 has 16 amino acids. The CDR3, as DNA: TGCGCCAGCAGCCCCAACAGGGGGGGATCCTACTATGGCTACACCTTC. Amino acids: CASSPNRGGSYYGYTF.

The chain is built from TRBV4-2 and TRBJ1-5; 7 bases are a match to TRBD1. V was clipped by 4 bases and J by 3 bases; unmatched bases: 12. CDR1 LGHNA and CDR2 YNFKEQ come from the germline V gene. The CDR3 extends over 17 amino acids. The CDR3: CASSPTTGTAYNQPQHF. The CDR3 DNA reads TGTGCCAGCAGCCCGACTACCGGGACAGCGTACAATCAGCCCCAGCATTTT.

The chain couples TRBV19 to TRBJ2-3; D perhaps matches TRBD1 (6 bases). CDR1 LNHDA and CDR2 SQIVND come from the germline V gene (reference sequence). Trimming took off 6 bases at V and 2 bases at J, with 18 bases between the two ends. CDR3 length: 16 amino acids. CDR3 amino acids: CASRLQGALNTDTQYF. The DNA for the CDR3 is TGTGCCAGTAGACTACAGGGCGCCCTTAACACAGATACGCAGTATTTT.

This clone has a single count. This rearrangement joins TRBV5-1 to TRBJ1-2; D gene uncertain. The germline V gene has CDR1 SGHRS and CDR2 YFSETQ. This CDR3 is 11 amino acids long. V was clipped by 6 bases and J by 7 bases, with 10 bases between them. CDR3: CASTSGRGYTF. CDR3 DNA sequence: TGCGCCAGCACTTCAGGTCGTGGCTACACCTTC.

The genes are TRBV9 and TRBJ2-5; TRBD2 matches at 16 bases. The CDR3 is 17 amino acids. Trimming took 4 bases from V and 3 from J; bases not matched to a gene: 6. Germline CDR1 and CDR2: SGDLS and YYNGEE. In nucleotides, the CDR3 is TGTGCCAGCAGCCCACGGGGACTAGCGGGGGGGAAAGAGACCCAGTACTTC. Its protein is CASSPRGLAGGKETQYF.

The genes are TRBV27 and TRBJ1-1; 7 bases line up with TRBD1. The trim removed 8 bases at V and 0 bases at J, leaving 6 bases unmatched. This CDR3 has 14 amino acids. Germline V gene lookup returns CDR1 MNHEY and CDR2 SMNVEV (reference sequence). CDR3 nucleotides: TGTGCCAGCGGGCACACAGGGGTGAACACTGAAGCTTTCTTT. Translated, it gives CASGHTGVNTEAFF.

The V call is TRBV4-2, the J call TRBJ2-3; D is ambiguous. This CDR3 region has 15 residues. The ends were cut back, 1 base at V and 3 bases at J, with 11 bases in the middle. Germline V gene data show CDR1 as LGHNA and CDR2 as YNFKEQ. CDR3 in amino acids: CASSQGGVLTDTQYF. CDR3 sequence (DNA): TGTGCCAGCAGCCAAGGCGGCGTTTTAACAGATACGCAGTATTTT.

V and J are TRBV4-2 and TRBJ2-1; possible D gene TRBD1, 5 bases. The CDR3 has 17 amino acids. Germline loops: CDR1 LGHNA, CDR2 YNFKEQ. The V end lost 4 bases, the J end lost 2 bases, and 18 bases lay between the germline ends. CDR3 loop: CASSPMGGRVTYNEQFF. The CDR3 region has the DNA TGTGCCAGCAGCCCGATGGGCGGCAGGGTTACCTACAATGAGCAGTTCTTC.

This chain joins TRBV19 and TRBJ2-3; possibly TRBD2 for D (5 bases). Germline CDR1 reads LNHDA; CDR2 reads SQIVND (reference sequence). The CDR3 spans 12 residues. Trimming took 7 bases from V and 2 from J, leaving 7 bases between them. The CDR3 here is CASKEDTDTQYF. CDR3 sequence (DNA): TGTGCCAGTAAGGAGGACACAGATACGCAGTATTTT.

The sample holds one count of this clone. The CDR3 DNA sequence: TGTGCCACCAGATATACCGAGAATAATGAAAAACTGTTTTTT. Its translation is CATRYTENNEKLFF. V is TRBV6-5 and J is TRBJ1-4; D is uncertain. This CDR3 region has 14 residues. Germline-derived CDR1 and CDR2 are MNHEY and SVGAGI. Trimming left V 10 bases short and J 4 bases short, with 16 bases between.

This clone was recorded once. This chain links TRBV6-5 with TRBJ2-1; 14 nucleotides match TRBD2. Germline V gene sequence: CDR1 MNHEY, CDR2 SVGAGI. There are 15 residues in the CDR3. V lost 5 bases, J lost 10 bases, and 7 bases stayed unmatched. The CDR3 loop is CASSQTSGGGWEQFF. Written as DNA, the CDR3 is TGTGCCAGCAGTCAGACTAGCGGGGGGGGTTGGGAGCAGTTCTTC.

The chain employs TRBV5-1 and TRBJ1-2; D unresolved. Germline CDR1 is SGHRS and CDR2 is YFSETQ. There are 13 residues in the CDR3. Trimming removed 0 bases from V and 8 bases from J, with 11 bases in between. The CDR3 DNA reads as TGCGCCAGCAGCTTGGCCCCACCTCGGGGCTACACCTTC. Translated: CASSLAPPRGYTF.